This T cell receptor (beta chain) originates from a study of chemoradiotherapy in HPV16-positive cancers. Assay used: immunoSEQ multiplex PCR; TCRdb lists only in-frame clones, some missing. Of around 12,000 clones listed, approximately 89% are singletons. Trimming removed 3 bases at V and 0 bases at J, with 15 bases between. Germline V lookup: CDR1 LGHNA, CDR2 YSLEER. The CDR3 runs to 17 residues. This clone was found a few times. The receptor was isolated from a human donor with HPV-associated anogenital cancer. V is TRBV4-3 and J is TRBJ1-5; D not certain. The input for sequencing was blood, taken from a patient who underwent chemoradiotherapy. The CDR3 region has the DNA TGCGCCAGCAGCCAGGGATTGGAAGAGGTTAGCAATCAGCCCCAGCATTTT. This translates into CASSQGLEEVSNQPQHF.